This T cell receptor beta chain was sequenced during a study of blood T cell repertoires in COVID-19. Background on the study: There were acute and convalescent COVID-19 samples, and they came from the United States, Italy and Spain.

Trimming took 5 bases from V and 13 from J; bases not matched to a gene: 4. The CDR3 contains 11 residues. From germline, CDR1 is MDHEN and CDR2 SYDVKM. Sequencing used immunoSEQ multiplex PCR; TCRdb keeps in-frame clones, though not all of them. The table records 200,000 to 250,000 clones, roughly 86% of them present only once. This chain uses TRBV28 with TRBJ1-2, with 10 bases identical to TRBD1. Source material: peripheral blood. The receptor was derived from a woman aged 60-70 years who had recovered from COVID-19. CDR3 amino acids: CASSDRGPSTF. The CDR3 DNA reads TGTGCCAGCAGTGACAGGGGGCCCAGCACCTTC.